The present entry profiles one T cell receptor beta chain with its context. Its target is not known. This entry comes from a study of T cells in Graves' hyperthyroidism and ophthalmopathy. Findings of the study overall: Blood also contained most expanded thyroid clonotypes above 0.001.

Germline trimming cut 3 bases from V and 5 bases from J; bases unmatched to any gene: 13. The CDR3 spans 16 residues. CDR1 is SGHNT, CDR2 YENEEA, per germline. Amplification targeted TCR beta CDR3 regions from RNA transcripts. The TCR CDR3 first-round RT-PCR relied on the HTBI primer set. TCRdb re-derived calls from the multiplex PCR reads in MiXCR, one entry per CDR3 protein. The table shows 150,000 to 200,000 distinct CDR3 sequences, with approximately 17% occurring only once. The source is a woman between 50 and 59 years old with Graves' hyperthyroidism. The rearrangement links TRBV11-3 to TRBJ2-7; 7 bases agree with TRBD1. Sequencing was performed on blood. This chain's CDR3 is CASSLARTGPGDEQYF. The CDR3 DNA follows: TGTGCCAGCAGCTTGGCCCGGACAGGCCCCGGGGACGAGCAGTACTTC.